The entry that follows covers one T cell receptor beta chain sequence. Antigen specificity is unknown. This sample is part of a study of cytomegalovirus exposure and HLA in healthy donors. Study-wide points: Most subjects' HLA-A and HLA-B alleles were reportedly predicted from TCR beta sequences.

Germline-derived CDR1 and CDR2 are LNHDA and SQIVND (reference sequence). V was clipped by 6 bases and J by 6 bases, with 15 bases between them. This CDR3 region has 13 residues. 13 Jbeta primers and 60 Vbeta primers were used for the PCR. The table came from immunoSEQ multiplex PCR; TCRdb's copy has only in-frame clones and leaves some out. The table records fewer than 200,000 clones, roughly 75% of them present only once. The receptor's source is a male donor in good health and CMV-seronegative. The V gene is TRBV19, the J gene TRBJ2-7; D is ambiguous. The sample was PBMCs. The DNA for the CDR3 is TGTGCCAGTAGCTCTACCCCCACGGGCGAGCAGTACTTC. Translating it yields CASSSTPTGEQYF.